The T cell receptor beta chain under discussion was sequenced for a study of tumor and adjacent non-tumor tissue in lung cancer. The overall study: There were about 12 adenocarcinoma, 2 squamous cell carcinoma and 1 small cell lung cancer cases.

TCRbeta libraries were built with three rounds of nested PCR, modified from ARM-PCR. One entry per CDR3 protein, called by TCRdb with MiXCR from the multiplex PCR reads. The repertoire holds some 68,000 distinct CDR3 sequences, with 76% as singletons. The CDR3 sequence is 15 residues long. In germline, CDR1 is MNHEY, CDR2 SVGAGI. Trimming pared 4 bases from V and 10 bases from J, leaving 23 bases between. The template was RNA from unsorted bulk tissue. The normal lung tissue was taken more than 3 cm from the tumor edge. The rearrangement links TRBV6-5 to TRBJ2-7, with TRBD1 as a possible D gene (6 bases). This receptor was obtained from a man aged 60 to 69 with non-small cell lung cancer. Sequenced: distant non-tumor lung tissue. CDR3 in amino acids: CASSSPHRDIDGQYF. CDR3 DNA sequence: TGTGCCAGCAGTTCTCCCCACCGGGACATCGACGGACAGTACTTC.